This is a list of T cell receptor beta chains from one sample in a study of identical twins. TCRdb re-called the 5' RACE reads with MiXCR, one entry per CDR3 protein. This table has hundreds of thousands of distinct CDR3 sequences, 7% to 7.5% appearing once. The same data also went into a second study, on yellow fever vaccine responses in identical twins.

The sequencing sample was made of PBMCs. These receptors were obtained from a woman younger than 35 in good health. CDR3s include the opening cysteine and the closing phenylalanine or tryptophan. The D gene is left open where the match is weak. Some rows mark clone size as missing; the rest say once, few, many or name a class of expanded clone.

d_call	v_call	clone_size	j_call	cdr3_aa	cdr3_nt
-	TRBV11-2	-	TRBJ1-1	CASSLSWRGRNTEAFF	TGTGCCAGCAGCTTAAGTTGGCGGGGCCGGAACACTGAAGCTTTCTTT
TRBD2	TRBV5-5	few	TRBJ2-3	CASSLNSGSGADTQYF	TGTGCCAGCAGCTTGAATAGCGGGAGTGGCGCAGATACGCAGTATTTT
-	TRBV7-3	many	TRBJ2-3	CASSRAGKSSTDTQYF	TGTGCCAGCAGCAGGGCCGGGAAATCTAGCACAGATACGCAGTATTTT
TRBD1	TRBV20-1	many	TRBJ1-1	CSAQNDRGSTEAFF	TGCAGTGCTCAAAACGACAGGGGAAGCACTGAAGCTTTCTTT
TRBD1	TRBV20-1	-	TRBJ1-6	CSARDQGTGRFSSPLHF	TGCAGTGCTAGAGATCAAGGGACAGGGAGATTTAGTTCACCCCTCCACTTT
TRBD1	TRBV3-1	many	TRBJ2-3	CASSLGQAFSTDTQYF	TGTGCCAGCAGCCTCGGACAGGCCTTTAGCACAGATACGCAGTATTTT
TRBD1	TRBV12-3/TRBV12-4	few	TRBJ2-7	CASTDQTGGYEQYF	TGTGCCAGCACCGACCAGACAGGGGGTTACGAGCAGTACTTC
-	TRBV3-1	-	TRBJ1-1	CASSQGERLKSDTEAFF	TGTGCCAGCAGCCAAGGGGAAAGGTTGAAGAGTGACACTGAAGCTTTCTTT
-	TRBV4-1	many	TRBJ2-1	CASSQDSQGYNEQFF	TGCGCCAGCAGCCAAGATAGTCAGGGGTACAATGAGCAGTTCTTC
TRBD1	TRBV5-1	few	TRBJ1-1	CASSLDRVLNTEAFF	TGCGCCAGCAGCTTAGACAGGGTACTGAACACTGAAGCTTTCTTT
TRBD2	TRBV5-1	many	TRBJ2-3	CASSQWTSGSADTQYF	TGCGCCAGCAGCCAGTGGACTAGCGGGAGTGCAGATACGCAGTATTTT
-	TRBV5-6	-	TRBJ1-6	CASSLGSGTPHF	TGTGCCAGCAGCTTGGGCTCGGGGACCCCCCACTTT
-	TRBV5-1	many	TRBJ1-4	CASSLGRTTNEKLFF	TGCGCCAGCAGCTTGGGGCGGACAACTAATGAAAAACTGTTTTTT
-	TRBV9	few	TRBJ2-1	CASSVEQVRNEQFF	TGTGCCAGCAGCGTAGAACAGGTCAGAAATGAGCAGTTCTTC
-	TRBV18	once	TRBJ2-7	CASSPGVGMEQYF	TGTGCCAGCTCACCGGGGGTGGGAATGGAGCAGTACTTC
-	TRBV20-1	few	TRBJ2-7	CSAGWGERSYEQYF	TGCAGTGCTGGCTGGGGGGAGCGGTCCTACGAGCAGTACTTC
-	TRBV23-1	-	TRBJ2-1	CASRARVSRSYNEQFF	TGCGCCAGCAGAGCTCGTGTATCGAGGTCCTACAATGAGCAGTTCTTC
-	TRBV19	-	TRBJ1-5	CASRVTPYNQPQHF	TGTGCCAGTAGGGTCACCCCCTACAATCAGCCCCAGCATTTT
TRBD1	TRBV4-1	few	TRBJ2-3	CASSTRDRVDTQYF	TGCGCCAGCAGCACCCGGGACAGGGTAGATACGCAGTATTTT
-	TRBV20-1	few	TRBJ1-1	CSARQGFTEAFF	TGCAGTGCTAGACAGGGTTTCACTGAAGCTTTCTTT
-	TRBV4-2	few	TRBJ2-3	CASSQEEGTTDTQYF	TGTGCCAGCAGCCAAGAGGAGGGAACGACAGATACGCAGTATTTT
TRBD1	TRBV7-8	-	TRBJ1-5	CASSSTGRGNQPQHF	TGTGCCAGCAGCTCGACAGGGCGGGGGAATCAGCCCCAGCATTTT
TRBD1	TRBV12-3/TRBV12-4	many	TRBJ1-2	CAISQGAGYGYTF	TGTGCCATCTCTCAGGGGGCTGGCTATGGCTACACCTTC
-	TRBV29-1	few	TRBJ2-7	CSVAPTGSYEQYF	TGCAGCGTTGCCCCGACAGGATCCTACGAGCAGTACTTC
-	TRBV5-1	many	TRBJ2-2	CASSLSGTNTGELFF	TGCGCCAGCAGCTTGAGTGGCACTAACACCGGGGAGCTGTTTTTT
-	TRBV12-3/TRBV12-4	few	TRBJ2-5	CASRPGLSETQYF	TGTGCCAGCAGACCGGGGTTGTCGGAGACCCAGTACTTC
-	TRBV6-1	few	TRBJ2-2	CASSKGLVLNTGELFF	TGTGCCAGCAGTAAAGGTTTGGTATTGAACACCGGGGAGCTGTTTTTT
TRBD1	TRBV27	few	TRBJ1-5	CACSLAGTGLKSNQPQHF	TGTGCCTGCAGTTTAGCGGGGACAGGGTTAAAAAGCAATCAGCCCCAGCATTTT
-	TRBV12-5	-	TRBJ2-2	CASGLNPGVTGELFF	TGTGCTAGTGGTTTGAATCCGGGAGTCACCGGGGAGCTGTTTTTT
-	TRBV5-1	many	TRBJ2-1	CASSLDSNNEQFF	TGTGCCAGCAGCTTGGACAGTAACAATGAGCAGTTCTTC
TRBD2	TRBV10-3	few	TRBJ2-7	CAISESTRLAGAYEQYF	TGTGCCATCAGTGAGTCGACTCGGCTAGCGGGGGCCTACGAGCAGTACTTC
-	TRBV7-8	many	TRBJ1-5	CASSPVGSNQPQHF	TGTGCCAGCAGCCCTGTTGGGTCCAATCAGCCCCAGCATTTT
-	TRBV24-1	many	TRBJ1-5	CATSDSLVQQPQHF	TGTGCCACCAGTGATTCCCTCGTCCAACAGCCCCAGCATTTT
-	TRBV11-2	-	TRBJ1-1	CASSLPTGLGTEAFF	TGTGCCAGCAGCTTACCGACAGGTCTCGGCACTGAAGCTTTCTTT
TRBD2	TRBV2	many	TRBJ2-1	CASSGASGGLFNEQFF	TGTGCCAGCAGTGGGGCTAGCGGGGGACTATTTAATGAGCAGTTCTTC
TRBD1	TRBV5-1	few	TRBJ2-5	CASSQGAKETQYF	TGCGCCAGCAGCCAGGGGGCCAAAGAGACCCAGTACTTC
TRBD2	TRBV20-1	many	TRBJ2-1	CSARVTSGTYNEQFF	TGCAGTGCTAGAGTGACTAGCGGAACCTACAATGAGCAGTTCTTC
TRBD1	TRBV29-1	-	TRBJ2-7	CSADRGDSSYEQYF	TGCAGCGCAGACAGGGGGGATAGCTCCTACGAGCAGTACTTC
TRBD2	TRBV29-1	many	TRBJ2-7	CSVESTRTSGYEQYF	TGCAGCGTTGAATCGACCCGGACTAGCGGCTACGAGCAGTACTTC
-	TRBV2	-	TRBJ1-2	CASRVQGGGYTF	TGTGCCAGCAGAGTACAGGGCGGAGGCTACACCTTC
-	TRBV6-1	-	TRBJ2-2	CASSPGVSTGELFF	TGTGCCAGCAGCCCAGGGGTTTCCACCGGGGAGCTGTTTTTT
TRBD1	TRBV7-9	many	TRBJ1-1	CASSRTGNSNTEAFF	TGTGCCAGCAGTCGGACAGGGAACTCGAACACTGAAGCTTTCTTT
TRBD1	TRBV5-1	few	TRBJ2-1	CASSFPQGASHNEQFF	TGCGCCAGCAGCTTTCCACAGGGGGCTTCTCATAATGAGCAGTTCTTC
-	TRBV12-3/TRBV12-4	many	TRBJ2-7	CASSLTGREQYF	TGTGCCAGCAGTTTAACTGGGCGTGAGCAGTACTTC
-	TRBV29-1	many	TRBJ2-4	CSVLPNGFGRNIQYF	TGCAGCGTTTTACCCAACGGGTTCGGTAGAAACATTCAGTACTTC
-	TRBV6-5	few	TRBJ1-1	CASSYPWAGGAFF	TGTGCCAGCAGTTACCCCTGGGCGGGAGGTGCTTTCTTT